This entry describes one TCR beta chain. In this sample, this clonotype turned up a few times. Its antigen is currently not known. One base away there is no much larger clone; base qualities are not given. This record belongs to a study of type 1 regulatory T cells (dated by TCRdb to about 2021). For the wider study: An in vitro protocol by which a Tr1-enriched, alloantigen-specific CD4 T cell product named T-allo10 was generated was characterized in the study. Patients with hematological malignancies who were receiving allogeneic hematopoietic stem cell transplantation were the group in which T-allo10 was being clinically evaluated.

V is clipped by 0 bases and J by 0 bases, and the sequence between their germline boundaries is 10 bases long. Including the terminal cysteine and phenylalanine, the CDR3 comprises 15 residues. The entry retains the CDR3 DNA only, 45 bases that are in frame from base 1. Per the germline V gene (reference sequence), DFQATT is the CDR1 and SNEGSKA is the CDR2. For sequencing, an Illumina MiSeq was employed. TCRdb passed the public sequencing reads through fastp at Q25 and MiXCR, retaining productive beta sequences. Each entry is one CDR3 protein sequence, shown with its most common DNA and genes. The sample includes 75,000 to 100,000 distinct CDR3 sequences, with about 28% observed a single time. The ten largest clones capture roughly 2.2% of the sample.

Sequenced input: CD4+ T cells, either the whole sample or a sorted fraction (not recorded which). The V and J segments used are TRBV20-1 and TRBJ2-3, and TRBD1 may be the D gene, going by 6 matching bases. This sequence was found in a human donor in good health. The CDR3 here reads CSARDGGQSTDTQYF. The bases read TGCAGTGCTAGAGATGGAGGACAGAGCACAGATACGCAGTATTTT.